This record concerns one T cell receptor (beta chain) sequence. This clone's antigen is unknown. The input lacks base qualities; no much larger clone sits a single base away. In the paper's terms, the treatment or condition label means: in vitro stimulation with specific CMV peptide epitopes to enrich CMV-specific T cells. The instrument was an Illumina HiSeq 1500. TCRdb reprocessed the public reads (quality trimming at Q25 with fastp, clone calling with MiXCR) and kept in-frame beta chains. Every distinct CDR3 protein forms one entry, paired with its most common genes and DNA. This sample holds tens of thousands of distinct CDR3 sequences; more than 15% were observed only once. The top ten constitute under 75% of the sample. The data stem from a study of T cell repertoires in cytomegalovirus infection (dated by TCRdb to about 2019). Broadly, across the study: Alongside well-studied HLA-B-restricted epitopes, the peptide stimulations were aimed at recently identified HLA-C-restricted CMV epitopes, whose presentation resists viral immunomodulation. Donor HLA type was relevant to the analysis, because carriage of CMV infection together with the matching HLA type was indicated by public TCR beta signatures. Beyond this particular receptor, the publication reports: In both this cohort and an independent roughly 350-donor cohort, the cumulative frequency of public TCR beta family members distinguished carriers of CMV infection plus the relevant HLA type. In the ex vivo response, HLA-C-restricted CMV-specific TCR beta clonotypes were dominant, and in two of eight donors the single most frequent clonotype came from this HLA-C-restricted group.

The germline V gene sets CDR1 to MGHRA and CDR2 to YSYEKL. Its CDR3 holds 18 amino acids, cysteine through phenylalanine. Left in the record is the CDR3 DNA by itself, 54 bases read in frame from the first base. V is pared back by 4 bases and J by 0 bases, with 22 bases lying between the germline termini. The sample consisted of CD8+ T cells from cultured PBMCs, taken from culture after CMV antigen stimulation. The sequence derives from a human donor in good health (CMV status not recorded). Some clones in this sample may be carry-over from other donors' samples. The chain joins TRBV4-1 to TRBJ2-7; the D region may be TRBD1 or TRBD2, each matching 6 bases equally. The nucleotide sequence reads TGCGCCAGCAGCCCCGTCGAAGTTTTAGGGGGGAGCTCCTACGAGCAGTACTTC. The encoded protein is CASSPVEVLGGSSYEQYF.